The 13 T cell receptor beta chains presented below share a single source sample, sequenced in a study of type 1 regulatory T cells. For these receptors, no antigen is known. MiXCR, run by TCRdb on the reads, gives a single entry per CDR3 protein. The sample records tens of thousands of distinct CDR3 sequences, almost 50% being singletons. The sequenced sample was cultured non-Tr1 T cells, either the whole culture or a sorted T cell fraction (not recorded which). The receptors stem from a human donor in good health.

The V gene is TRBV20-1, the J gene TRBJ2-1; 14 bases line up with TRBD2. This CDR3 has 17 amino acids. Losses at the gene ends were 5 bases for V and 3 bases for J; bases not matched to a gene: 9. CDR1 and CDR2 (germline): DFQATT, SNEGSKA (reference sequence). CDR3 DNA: TGCAGTGCTGCACCGGGACTAGCGGGGGCCGTCTACAATGAGCAGTTCTTC. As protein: CSAAPGLAGAVYNEQFF.

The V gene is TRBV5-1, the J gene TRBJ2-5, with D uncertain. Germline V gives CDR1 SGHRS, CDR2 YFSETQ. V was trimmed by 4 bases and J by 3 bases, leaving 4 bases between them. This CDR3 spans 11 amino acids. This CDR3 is CASSGEETQYF. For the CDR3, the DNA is TGCGCCAGCAGCGGGGAAGAGACCCAGTACTTC.

Here the CDR3 DNA reads TGCGCCAGCAGCTTAATCTCAGGGGGCGCGTCCGAGCAGTACTTC. It translates to CASSLISGGASEQYF. J is TRBJ2-7 and V is TRBV5-1; 8 bases are shared with TRBD1. The V and J ends lost 2 bases and 6 bases, in that order; junction bases with no gene match: 10. Looked up from germline, CDR1 is SGHRS and CDR2 is YFSETQ. The CDR3 contains 15 residues.

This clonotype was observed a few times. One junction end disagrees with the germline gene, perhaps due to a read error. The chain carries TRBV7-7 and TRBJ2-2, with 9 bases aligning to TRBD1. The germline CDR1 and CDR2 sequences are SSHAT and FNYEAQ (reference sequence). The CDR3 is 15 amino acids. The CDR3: CASRAGTGTGGELFF. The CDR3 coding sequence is TGTGCTAGCAGGGCCGGGACAGGGACTGGCGGGGAGCTGTTTTTT.

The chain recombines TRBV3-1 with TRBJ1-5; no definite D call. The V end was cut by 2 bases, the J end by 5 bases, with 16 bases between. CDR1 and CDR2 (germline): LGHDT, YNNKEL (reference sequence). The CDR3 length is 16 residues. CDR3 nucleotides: TGTGCCAGCAGCCAATCTGGAGAGGAATGGGATCAGCCCCAGCATTTT. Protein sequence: CASSQSGEEWDQPQHF.

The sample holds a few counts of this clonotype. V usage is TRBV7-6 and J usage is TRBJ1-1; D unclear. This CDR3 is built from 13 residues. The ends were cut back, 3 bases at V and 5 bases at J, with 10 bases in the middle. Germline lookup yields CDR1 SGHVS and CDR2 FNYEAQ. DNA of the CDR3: TGTGCCAGCAGCTTGTTAGGAGGTACTGAAGCTTTCTTT. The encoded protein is CASSLLGGTEAFF.

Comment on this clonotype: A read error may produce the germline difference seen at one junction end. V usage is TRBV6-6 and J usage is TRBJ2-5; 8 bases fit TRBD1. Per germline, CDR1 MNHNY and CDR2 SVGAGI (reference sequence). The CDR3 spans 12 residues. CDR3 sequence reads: CACRGPTETQYF. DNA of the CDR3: TGTGCCTGCAGGGGGCCAACGGAGACCCAGTACTTC.

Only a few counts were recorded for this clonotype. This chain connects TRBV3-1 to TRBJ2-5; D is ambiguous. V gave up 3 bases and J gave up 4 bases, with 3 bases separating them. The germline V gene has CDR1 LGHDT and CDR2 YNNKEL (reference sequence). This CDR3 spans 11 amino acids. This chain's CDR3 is CASSQLETQYF. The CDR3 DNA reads TGTGCCAGCAGCCAGTTAGAGACCCAGTACTTC.

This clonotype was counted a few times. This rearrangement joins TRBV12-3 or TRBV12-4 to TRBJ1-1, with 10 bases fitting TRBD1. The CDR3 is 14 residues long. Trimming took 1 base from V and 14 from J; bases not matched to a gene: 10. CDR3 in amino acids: CASSLEGGDRGSFF. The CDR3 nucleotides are TGTGCCAGCAGTTTAGAGGGGGGGGACAGGGGTTCATTCTTT.

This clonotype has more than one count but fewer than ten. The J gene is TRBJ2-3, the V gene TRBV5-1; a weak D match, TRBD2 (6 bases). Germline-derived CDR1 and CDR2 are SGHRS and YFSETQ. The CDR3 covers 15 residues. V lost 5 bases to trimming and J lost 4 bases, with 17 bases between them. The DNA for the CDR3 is TGCGCCAGCAGTTATTCCGGGACTCACGCAGATACGCAGTATTTT. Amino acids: CASSYSGTHADTQYF.

The CDR3 sequence: CAISDPGRASYNEQFF. The CDR3 nucleotides are TGTGCCATCAGTGACCCGGGAAGGGCTTCCTACAATGAGCAGTTCTTC. The V and J genes are TRBV10-3 and TRBJ2-1; tentatively, D is TRBD2 (5 bases). There are 16 residues in the CDR3. Between the trimmed V and J ends, which lost 3 bases and 1 base, there was a span of 13 bases. Per the germline V gene, CDR1 is ENHRY and CDR2 is SYGVKD.

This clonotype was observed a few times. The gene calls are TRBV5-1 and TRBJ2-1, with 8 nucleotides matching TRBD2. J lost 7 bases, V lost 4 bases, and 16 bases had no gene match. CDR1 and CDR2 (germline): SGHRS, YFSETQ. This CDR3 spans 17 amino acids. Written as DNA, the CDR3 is TGCGCCAGCAGCCCCGGGACGGGCGGGGGGCCCTGGAATGAGCAGTTCTTC. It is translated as CASSPGTGGGPWNEQFF.

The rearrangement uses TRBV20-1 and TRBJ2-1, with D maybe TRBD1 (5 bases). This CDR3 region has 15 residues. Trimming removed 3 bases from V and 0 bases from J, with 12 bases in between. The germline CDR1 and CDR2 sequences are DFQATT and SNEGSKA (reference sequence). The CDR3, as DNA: TGCAGTGCTAGGAAGACAGTGAGCTCCTACAATGAGCAGTTCTTC. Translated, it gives CSARKTVSSYNEQFF.